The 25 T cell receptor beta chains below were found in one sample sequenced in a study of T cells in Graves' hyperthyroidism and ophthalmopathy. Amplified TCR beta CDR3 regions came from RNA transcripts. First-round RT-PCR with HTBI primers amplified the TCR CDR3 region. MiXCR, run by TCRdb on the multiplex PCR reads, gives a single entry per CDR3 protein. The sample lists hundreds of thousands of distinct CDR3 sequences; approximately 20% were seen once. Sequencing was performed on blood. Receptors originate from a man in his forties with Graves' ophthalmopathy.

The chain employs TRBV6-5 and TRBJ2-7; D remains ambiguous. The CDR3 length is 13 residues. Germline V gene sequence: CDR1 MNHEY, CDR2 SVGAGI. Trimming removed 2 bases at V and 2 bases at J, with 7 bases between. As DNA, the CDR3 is TGTGCCAGCAGTTACAAGGCCCCCTACGAGCAGTACTTC. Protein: CASSYKAPYEQYF.

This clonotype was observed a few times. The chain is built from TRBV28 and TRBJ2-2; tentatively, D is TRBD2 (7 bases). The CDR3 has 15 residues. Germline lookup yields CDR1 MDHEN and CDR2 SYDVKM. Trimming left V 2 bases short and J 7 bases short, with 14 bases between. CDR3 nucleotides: TGTGCCAGCAGTTTAAGGGGGAGGGCCAACGGGGAGCTGTTTTTT. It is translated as CASSLRGRANGELFF.

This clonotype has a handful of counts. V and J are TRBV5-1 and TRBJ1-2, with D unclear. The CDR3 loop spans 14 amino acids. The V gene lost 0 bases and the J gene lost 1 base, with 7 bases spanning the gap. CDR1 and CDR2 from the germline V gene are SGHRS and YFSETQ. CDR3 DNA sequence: TGCGCCAGCAGCTTGGCCTACAGTAACTATGGCTACACCTTC. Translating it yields CASSLAYSNYGYTF.

For the CDR3, the DNA is TGTGCCAGTAGTCACATCCGGACAGGGACCTCTGGGGCCAACGTCCTGACTTTC. This translates into CASSHIRTGTSGANVLTF. The chain joins TRBV19 to TRBJ2-6; TRBD1 matches at 8 bases. The CDR3 consists of 18 residues. J gave up 0 bases and V 5 bases, and 9 bases lay outside the gene matches. Germline V CDR1 and CDR2: LNHDA, SQIVND (reference sequence).

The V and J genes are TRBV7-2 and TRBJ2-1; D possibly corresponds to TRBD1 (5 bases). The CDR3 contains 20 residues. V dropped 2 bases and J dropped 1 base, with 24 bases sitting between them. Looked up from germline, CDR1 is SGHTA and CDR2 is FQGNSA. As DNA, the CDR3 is TGTGCCAGCAGCTTATCCGCCGCCTCATCTATAGGGGCTTCCTACAATGAGCAGTTCTTC. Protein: CASSLSAASSIGASYNEQFF.

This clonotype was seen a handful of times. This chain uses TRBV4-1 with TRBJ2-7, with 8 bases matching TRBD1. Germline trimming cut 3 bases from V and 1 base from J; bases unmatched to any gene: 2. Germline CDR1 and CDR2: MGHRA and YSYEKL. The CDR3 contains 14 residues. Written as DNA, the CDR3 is TGCGCCAGCAGCCAGAACAGGGGGTCCTACGAGCAGTACTTC. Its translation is CASSQNRGSYEQYF.

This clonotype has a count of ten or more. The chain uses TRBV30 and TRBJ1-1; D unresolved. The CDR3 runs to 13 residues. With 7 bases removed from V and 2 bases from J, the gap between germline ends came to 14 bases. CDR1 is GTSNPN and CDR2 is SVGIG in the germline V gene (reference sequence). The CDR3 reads CASSGGYNTEAFF. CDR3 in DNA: TGTGCCTCTTCCGGTGGATACAACACTGAAGCTTTCTTT.

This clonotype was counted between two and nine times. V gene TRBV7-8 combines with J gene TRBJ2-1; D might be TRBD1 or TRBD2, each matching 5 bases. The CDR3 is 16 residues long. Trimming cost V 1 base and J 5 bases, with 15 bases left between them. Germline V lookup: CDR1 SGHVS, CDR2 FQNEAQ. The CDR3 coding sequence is TGTGCCAGCAGCTTAGGGGGGATGGGGAATCACAATGAGCAGTTCTTC. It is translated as CASSLGGMGNHNEQFF.

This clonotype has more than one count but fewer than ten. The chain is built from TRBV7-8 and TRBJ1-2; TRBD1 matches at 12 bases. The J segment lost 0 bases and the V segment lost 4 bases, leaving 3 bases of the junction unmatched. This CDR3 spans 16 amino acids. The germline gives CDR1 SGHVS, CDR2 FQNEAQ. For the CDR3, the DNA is TGTGCCAGCAGCTCAGGGACAGGGGGCCCTAACTATGGCTACACCTTC. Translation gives CASSSGTGGPNYGYTF.

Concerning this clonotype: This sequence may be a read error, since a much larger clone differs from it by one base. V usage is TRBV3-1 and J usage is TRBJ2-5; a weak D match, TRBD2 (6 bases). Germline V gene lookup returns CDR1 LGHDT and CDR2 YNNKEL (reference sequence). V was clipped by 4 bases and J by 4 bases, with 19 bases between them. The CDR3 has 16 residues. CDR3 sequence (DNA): TGTGCCAGCAGCCGGGATCTGGGGGGAAAAGGAGAGACCCAGTACTTC. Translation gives CASSRDLGGKGETQYF.

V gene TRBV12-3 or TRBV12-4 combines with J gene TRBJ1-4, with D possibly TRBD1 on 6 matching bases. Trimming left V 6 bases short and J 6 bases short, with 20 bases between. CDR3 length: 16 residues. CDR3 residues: CASSLRYRVDDEKLFF. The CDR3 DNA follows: TGTGCCAGCAGCCTCCGATACAGGGTTGATGATGAAAAACTGTTTTTT.

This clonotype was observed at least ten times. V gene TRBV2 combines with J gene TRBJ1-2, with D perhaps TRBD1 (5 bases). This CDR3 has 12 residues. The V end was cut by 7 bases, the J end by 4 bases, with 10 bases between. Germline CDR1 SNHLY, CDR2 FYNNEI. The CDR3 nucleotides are TGTGCCAGCACCTTCCAGGGCTATGGCTACACCTTC. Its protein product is CASTFQGYGYTF.

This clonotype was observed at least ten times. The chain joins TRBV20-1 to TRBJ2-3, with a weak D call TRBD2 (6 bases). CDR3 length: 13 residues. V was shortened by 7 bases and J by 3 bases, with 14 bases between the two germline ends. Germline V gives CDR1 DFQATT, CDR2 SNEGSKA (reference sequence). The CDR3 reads CSVRGGGTDTQYF. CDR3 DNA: TGCAGTGTCCGTGGGGGAGGTACAGATACGCAGTATTTT.

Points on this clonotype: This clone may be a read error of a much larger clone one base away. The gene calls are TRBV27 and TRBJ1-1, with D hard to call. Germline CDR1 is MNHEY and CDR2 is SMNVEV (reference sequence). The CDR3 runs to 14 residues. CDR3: CASGLMSGNTEAFF. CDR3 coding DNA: TGTGCCAGCGGTTTAATGTCAGGGAACACTGAAGCTTTCTTT.

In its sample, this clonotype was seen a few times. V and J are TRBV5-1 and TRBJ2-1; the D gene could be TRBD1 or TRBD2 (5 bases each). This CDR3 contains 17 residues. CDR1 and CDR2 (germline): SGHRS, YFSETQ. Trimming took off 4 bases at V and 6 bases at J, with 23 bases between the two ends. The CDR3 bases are TGCGCCAGCAGCCCCCGGGACCCACTCCCTGGTGTCAATGAGCAGTTCTTC. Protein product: CASSPRDPLPGVNEQFF.

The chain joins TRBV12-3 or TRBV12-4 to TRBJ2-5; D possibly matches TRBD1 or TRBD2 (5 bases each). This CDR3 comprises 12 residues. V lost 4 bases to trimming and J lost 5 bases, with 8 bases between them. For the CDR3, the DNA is TGTGCCAGCAGTTCCGAGGGGGAGACCCAGTACTTC. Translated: CASSSEGETQYF.

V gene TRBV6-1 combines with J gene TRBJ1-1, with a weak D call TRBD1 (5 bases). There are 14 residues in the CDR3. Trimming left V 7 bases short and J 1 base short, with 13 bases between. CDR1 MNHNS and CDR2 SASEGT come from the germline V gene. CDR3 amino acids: CASTWGVGNTEAFF. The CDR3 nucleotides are TGTGCCAGCACCTGGGGGGTTGGGAACACTGAAGCTTTCTTT.

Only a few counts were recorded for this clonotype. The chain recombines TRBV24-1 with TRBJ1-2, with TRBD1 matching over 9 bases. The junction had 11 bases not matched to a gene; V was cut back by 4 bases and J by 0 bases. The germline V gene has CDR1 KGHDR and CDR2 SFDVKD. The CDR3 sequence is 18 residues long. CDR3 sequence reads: CATSDPGGTGRSNYGYTF. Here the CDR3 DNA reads TGTGCCACCAGTGACCCTGGGGGGACAGGGCGGTCTAACTATGGCTACACCTTC.

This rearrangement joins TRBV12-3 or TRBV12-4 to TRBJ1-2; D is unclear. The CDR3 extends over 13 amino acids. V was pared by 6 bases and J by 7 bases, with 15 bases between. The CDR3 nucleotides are TGTGCCAGCAGGCGTAGTGGGATTGGTGGCTACACCTTC. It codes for CASRRSGIGGYTF.

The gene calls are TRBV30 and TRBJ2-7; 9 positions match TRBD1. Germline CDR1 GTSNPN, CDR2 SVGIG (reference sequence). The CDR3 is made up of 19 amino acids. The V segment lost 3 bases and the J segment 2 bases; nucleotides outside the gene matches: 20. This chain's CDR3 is CAWSPLFPSPGQGTYEQYF. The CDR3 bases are TGTGCCTGGAGCCCGCTTTTCCCCTCACCGGGACAGGGAACCTACGAGCAGTACTTC.

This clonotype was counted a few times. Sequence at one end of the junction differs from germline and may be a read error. CDR3 amino acids: CASSLALRSGNTLYF. The CDR3 bases are TGTGCCAGCAGCTTGGCACTTCGCTCTGGAAACACCTTATATTTT. The chain employs TRBV5-1 and TRBJ1-3; D is uncertain. The CDR3 has 15 amino acids. From germline, CDR1 is SGHRS and CDR2 YFSETQ.

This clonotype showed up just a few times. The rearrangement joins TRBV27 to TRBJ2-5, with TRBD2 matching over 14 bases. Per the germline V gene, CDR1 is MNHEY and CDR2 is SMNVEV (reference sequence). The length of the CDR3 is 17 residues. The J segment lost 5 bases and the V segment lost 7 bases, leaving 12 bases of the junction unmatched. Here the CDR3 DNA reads TGTGCCAGCAACCTCCTGACTAGCGGGGGGGTGAAGGAGACCCAGTACTTC. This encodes CASNLLTSGGVKETQYF.

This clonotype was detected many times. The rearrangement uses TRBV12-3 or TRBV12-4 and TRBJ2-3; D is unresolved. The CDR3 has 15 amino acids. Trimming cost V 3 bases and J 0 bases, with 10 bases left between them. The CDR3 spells CASSFSFRSTDTQYF. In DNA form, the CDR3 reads TGTGCCAGCAGTTTTAGCTTCCGGAGCACAGATACGCAGTATTTT.

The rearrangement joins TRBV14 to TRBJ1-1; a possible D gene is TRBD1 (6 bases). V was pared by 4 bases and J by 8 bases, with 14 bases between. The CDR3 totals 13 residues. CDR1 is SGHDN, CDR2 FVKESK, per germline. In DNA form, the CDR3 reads TGTGCCAGCAGCCTAAGGCGGAGGGGGGAAGCTTTCTTT. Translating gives CASSLRRRGEAFF. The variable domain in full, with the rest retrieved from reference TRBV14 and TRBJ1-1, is EAGVTQFPSHSVIEKGQTVTLRCDPISGHDNLYWYRRVMGKEIKFLLHFVKESKQDESGMPNNRFLAERTGGTYSTLKVQPAELEDSGVYFCASSLRRRGEAFFGQGTRLTVV.

CDR3 DNA: TGCAGTGCTAGCCCTCTGGGGTCCCAAGAGACCCAGTACTTC. It specifies CSASPLGSQETQYF. The chain couples TRBV20-1 to TRBJ2-5; D gene uncertain. CDR3 length: 14 amino acids. The V gene's germline CDR1 is DFQATT and CDR2 SNEGSKA (reference sequence). V shed 3 bases and J shed 1 base, with 12 bases lying between them.